The following is a T cell receptor beta chain sequence with its context. This sample stems from a study of Graves' ophthalmopathy and Graves' hyperthyroidism. Trimming stripped 8 bases from V and 6 bases from J, with 11 bases between. The CDR3 has 13 amino acids. Germline V gene data show CDR1 as MDHEN and CDR2 as SYDVKM. For repertoire sequencing, the TCR beta CDR3 regions were amplified from RNA transcripts. HTBI primers were used in a first-round RT-PCR, which preceded a second-round multiplex PCR. TCRdb re-called the multiplex PCR reads with MiXCR, one entry per CDR3 protein. Of hundreds of thousands of distinct CDR3 sequences in the sample, 15% were seen once.

This TCR came from a woman under 30 with stable Graves' hyperthyroidism. Sequencing was performed on peripheral blood. This sequence joins TRBV28 and TRBJ1-6; a weak D match, TRBD1 (5 bases). The CDR3 sequence: CASLGHINSPLHF. For the CDR3, the DNA is TGTGCCAGCCTAGGACATATTAATTCACCCCTCCACTTT.